The entry that follows covers one T cell receptor (beta chain) sequence. This clone's antigen is unknown. Base qualities are not provided; no much larger clone lies one nucleotide away. The donors were healthy, HIV-negative adults with no recently reported acute infections or vaccinations. Every donor was a Caucasian adult residing in Nashville, Tennessee, USA. Magnetic negative selection was used to enrich CD4+ T cells, after which naive cells were positively selected on CD45RA and the negative fraction became the memory subset. After blood collection by leukapheresis, PBMCs were isolated using Ficoll-Histopaque density gradient centrifugation and then cryopreserved in the vapor phase of liquid nitrogen. Purity and quantity of every magnetically sorted T cell population were checked by analytical flow cytometry. Genomic DNA was isolated from each sorted fraction and quantified by UV absorbance on a Nanodrop 2000c.

This sample is drawn from a study of shared clonotypes between healthy human individuals (TCRdb year 2020). Describing the broader study: Three men and a couple of women, aged 18 to 49 years, made up the cohort. For each donor, three plates each were used for CD4 naive and CD4 memory, two plates were used for CD8 naive, and one plate was used for CD8 memory. The study deeply sequenced blood TCR repertoires of five healthy adults to estimate repertoire size and the extent of clonotype sharing between individuals. To increase sequencing depth and limit assay-specific biases, TCR repertoire library preparation and sequencing were carried out by different laboratories using diverse techniques. Each donor's leukapheresis produced roughly between roughly 0.85 and 10 billion PBMCs. On the study overall, not on this receptor specifically: Higher generation probabilities were observed for clonotypes shared by all four sorted-subset donors than for non-shared clonotypes. Pairwise subsampling led to the expectation that sequencing depth would affect the degree of clonotype sharing among donors. Sampling was limited to blood, and TCR repertoires in tissue likely differ from TCR repertoires in blood. Estimated clonotype richness was generally larger for naive than for memory subsets. Rarefaction of sorted-subset datasets indicated incomplete sequencing despite the large sequencing depth. The small number of donors limited the genetic and exposure-history diversity represented. Sharing across four donors was observed for approximately 4.6% of naive CD4, over 3% of naive CD8, 2% to 2.5% of memory CD4, and over 0.3% of memory CD8 clonotypes.

A distance of 9 bases separates the germline ends of V and J, which lose 2 bases and 4 bases respectively. CDR1 and CDR2, per the germline V gene (reference sequence), are SGHNT and YYREEE. The CDR3, from cysteine to phenylalanine, totals 13 residues. Just the 39-base CDR3 DNA is kept, in frame starting at base 1. Using the deep immunoSEQ assay, multiplex PCR amplified TCR CDR3 regions from genomic DNA. Extracted genomic DNA from each cell subset was spread evenly across all wells of several immunoSEQ 96-well plates, with each plate serving as a replicate. Each replicate PCR for sorted subsets received around 210 ng genomic DNA, equal to about 29,000 T cell genomes. The purified libraries were quantified using a Qubit 3.0 fluorometer, sized with a Bioanalyzer 2100, and then quantified again using the KAPA Library Quantification kit. A separate single-read 150-cycle Illumina NextSeq 550 flow cell was used to sequence each immunoSEQ 96-well plate. The study's processing was this. Because the immunoSEQ output held only junctional sequences and lacked quality scores, the filtering could not match the filtering applied to full-length reads. To assign V/J genes and CDR3, sequences were annotated using PyIR, a Python wrapper for IgBLAST v1.9, with IMGT germline references. Reads were filtered out if the reads had weak V/J assignments (E-value above 1e-6), no CDR3, stop codons, out-of-frame junctions, or ambiguous translated residues. V3J clonotypes were defined as sequences sharing an identical inferred V gene, J gene, and CDR3 amino acid sequence. To compute the percentage overlap between repertoires, the number of shared unique clonotypes was divided by the size of the smaller repertoire. Three approaches were used to assess repertoire richness: RTK rarefaction, the Chao1 estimator, and Recon v2.1 estimates of unobserved clonotypes. For all TCRbeta clonotypes obtained by the gDNA method from a few donors, generation probabilities were computed with OLGA. Held by TCRdb, this immuneACCESS table contains in-frame sequences only and omits some clones. Under half of the omission traces to an unresolved V gene where checked; the cause of the rest is unknown. The V and J calls and clone size come from that table; D and trimming were worked out from the DNA. The sample table contains approximately 620,000 clones; only one count was recorded for about 97% of them. The ten largest make up about 0.06% of the sample.

The receptor was derived from a woman in her twenties or thirties in good health. The source material was naive CD4+ T cells sorted from blood. The label giving this sample's cell subset or site can be read as: CD45RA+ positively selected. In this chain, TRBV5-4 is recombined with TRBJ1-1, with the identity of the D gene unclear. The DNA sequence follows: TGTGCCAGCAGCTTAAAGGCCAGCACTGAAGCTTTCTTT. Its amino acids are CASSLKASTEAFF.